This entry is about one T cell receptor (beta chain). Its target is not known. Per germline, CDR1 SGHNT and CDR2 YYREEE (reference sequence). V dropped 2 bases and J dropped 8 bases, with 16 bases sitting between them. CDR3 length equals 14 residues. The data originate from a study of T cell responses to AZD1222 COVID-19 vaccine. TCRdb keeps only in-frame clones here, not all; method: immunoSEQ multiplex PCR. The data contain some 130,000 clones, 80% to 90% of them seen just once; the ten biggest clones take up about 1.9%. General study points: In all cases, repertoires were sampled only after the peak T cell response. Recipients of two AZD1222 doses showed rising Spike-specific TCR breadth and depth.

V is TRBV5-4 and J is TRBJ1-2, with no clear D. The receptor was isolated from an adult in good health. The source material was peripheral blood, sampled on day 0 of AZD1222 vaccination. The CDR3 loop is CASSFSPEGPGYTF. CDR3 nucleotide sequence: TGTGCCAGCAGCTTTAGCCCGGAGGGTCCCGGCTACACCTTC.